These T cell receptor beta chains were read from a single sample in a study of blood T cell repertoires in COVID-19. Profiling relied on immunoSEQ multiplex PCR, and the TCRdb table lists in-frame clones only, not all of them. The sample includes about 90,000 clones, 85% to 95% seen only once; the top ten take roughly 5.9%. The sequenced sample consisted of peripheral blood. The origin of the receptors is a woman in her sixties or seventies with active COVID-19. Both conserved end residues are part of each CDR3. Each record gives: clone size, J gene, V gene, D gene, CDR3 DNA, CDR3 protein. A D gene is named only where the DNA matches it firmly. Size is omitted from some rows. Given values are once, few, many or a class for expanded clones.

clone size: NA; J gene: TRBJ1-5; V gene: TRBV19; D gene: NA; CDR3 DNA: TGTGCCAGTAGTGTACAGGGAACTGATAGCAATCAGCCCCAGCATTTT; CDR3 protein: CASSVQGTDSNQPQHF
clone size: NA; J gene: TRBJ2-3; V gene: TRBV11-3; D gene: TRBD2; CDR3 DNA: TGTGCCAGCAGCCACCGACTAGCGGGAGGCGCAGATACGCAGTATTTT; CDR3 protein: CASSHRLAGGADTQYF
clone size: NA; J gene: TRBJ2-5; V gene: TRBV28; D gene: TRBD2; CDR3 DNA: TGTGCCAGCAGTATCCGAGCGCGGGGGGGCTTGGAGACCCAGTACTTC; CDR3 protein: CASSIRARGGLETQYF
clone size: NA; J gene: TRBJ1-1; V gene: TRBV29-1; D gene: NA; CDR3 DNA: TGCAGCGTTGAAGGCACGGGGGGCCTTGAAGCTTTCTTT; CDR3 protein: CSVEGTGGLEAFF
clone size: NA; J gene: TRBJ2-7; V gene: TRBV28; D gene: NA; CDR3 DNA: TGTGCCAGCAGTCTGACAGTGTGGGTCGACGAGCAGTACTTC; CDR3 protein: CASSLTVWVDEQYF
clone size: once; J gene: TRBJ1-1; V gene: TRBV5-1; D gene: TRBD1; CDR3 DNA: TGCGCCAGCAGCCTCACAGGGGAAACGAGGACTGAAGCTTTCTTT; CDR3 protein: CASSLTGETRTEAFF
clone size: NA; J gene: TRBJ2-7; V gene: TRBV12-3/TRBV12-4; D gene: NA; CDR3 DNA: TGTGCCAGCAGGCGGGACCAGGAGGAGCAGTACTTC; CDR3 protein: CASRRDQEEQYF
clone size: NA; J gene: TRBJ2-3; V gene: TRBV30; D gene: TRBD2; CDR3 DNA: TGTGCCTGGAAGGCAGGGTTTGGGTCGGCGGGAGTGGCAGATACGCAGTATTTT; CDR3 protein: CAWKAGFGSAGVADTQYF
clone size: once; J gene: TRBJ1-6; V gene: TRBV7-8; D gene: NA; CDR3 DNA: TGTGCCAGCAGCCTGACAGCTAATAATTCACCCCTCCACTTT; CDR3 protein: CASSLTANNSPLHF
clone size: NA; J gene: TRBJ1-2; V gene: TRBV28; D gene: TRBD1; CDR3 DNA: TGTGCCAGCAGCTCAGGGAGGACAGGGGGTCTTGGCTACACCTTC; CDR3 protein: CASSSGRTGGLGYTF
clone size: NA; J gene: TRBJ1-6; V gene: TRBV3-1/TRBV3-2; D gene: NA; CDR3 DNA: TGTGCCAGCAGCCAAGTGGCGGCCTATAATTCACCCCTCCACTTT; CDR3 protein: CASSQVAAYNSPLHF
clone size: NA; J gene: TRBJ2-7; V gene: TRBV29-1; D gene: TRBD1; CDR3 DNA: TGCAGCGTCGCAACAGGGGGCCTCGAGCAGTACTTC; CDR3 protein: CSVATGGLEQYF
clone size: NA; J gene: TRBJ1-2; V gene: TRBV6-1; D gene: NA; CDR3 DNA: TGTGCCAGCAGTGAATCGGGCGGGGGAACACAGGGCTACACCTTC; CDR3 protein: CASSESGGGTQGYTF
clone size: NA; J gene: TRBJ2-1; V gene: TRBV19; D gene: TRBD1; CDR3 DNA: TGTGCCAGTAGTATAACCCGGACAGGGTCTTCCAATGAGCAGTTCTTC; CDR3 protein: CASSITRTGSSNEQFF
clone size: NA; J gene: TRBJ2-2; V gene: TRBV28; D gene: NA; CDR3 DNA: TGTGCCAGCACCACCTTATGGCACACCGGGGAGCTGTTTTTT; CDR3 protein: CASTTLWHTGELFF
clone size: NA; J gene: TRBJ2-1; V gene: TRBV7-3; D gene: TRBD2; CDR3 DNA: TGTGCCAGCAGCCTCCAGCGGGAGAGTAATGAGCAGTTCTTC; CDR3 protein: CASSLQRESNEQFF
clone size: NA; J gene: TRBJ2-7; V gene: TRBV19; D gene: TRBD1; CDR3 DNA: TGTGCCAGTAGTATTCCGGGACAGGGCCGCGAGCAGTACTTC; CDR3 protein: CASSIPGQGREQYF
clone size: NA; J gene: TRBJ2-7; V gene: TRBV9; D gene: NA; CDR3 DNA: TGTGCCAGCAGCTCCACAGCCACCGCCTACGAGCAGTACTTC; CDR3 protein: CASSSTATAYEQYF
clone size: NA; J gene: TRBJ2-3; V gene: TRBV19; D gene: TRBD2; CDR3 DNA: TGTGCCAGTACTCTACTCGGGGGGGACACAGATACGCAGTATTTT; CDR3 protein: CASTLLGGDTDTQYF
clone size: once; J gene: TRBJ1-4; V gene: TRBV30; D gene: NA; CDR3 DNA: TGTGCCTGGAACGGTGGGGGGGGCAATGAAAAACTGTTTTTT; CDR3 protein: CAWNGGGGNEKLFF
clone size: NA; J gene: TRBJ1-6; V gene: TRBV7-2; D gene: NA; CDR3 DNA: TGTGCCAGCAGCCCATCGACAGGTTTCAATTCACCCCTCCACTTT; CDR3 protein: CASSPSTGFNSPLHF
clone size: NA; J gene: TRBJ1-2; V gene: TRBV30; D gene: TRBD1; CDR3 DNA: TGTGCCTGGAGGAGAGGACAGGGGTACTATGGCTACACCTTC; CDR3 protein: CAWRRGQGYYGYTF
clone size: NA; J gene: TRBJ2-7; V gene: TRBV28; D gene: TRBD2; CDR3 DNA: TGTGCCAGCAGTTCAGCGGGAAACTCCTACGAGCAGTACTTC; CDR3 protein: CASSSAGNSYEQYF
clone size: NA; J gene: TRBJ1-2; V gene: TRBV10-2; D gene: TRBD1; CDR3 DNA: TGCGCCAGCATTAGGACAGGTTCTAACTATGGCTACACCTTC; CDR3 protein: CASIRTGSNYGYTF
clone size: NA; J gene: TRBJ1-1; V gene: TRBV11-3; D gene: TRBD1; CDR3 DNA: TGTGCCAGCAGCTACCAGGGGGTAAAGATGGCCACTGAAGCTTTCTTT; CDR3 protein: CASSYQGVKMATEAFF
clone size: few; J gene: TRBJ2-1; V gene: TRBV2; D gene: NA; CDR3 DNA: TGTGCCAGCACCCCTGGGGGGGGACAACTCTACAATGAGCAGTTCTTC; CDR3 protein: CASTPGGGQLYNEQFF
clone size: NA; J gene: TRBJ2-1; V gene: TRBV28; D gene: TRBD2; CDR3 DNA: TGTGCCAGCAGCCAGACTAGCGGGGGGCGAAGTACGCAGTTCTTC; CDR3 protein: CASSQTSGGRSTQFF
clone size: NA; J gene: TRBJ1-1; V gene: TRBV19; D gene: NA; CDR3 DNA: TGTGCCAGTAGTATGTCGGGGGGTTCAGCTTTCTTT; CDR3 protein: CASSMSGGSAFF
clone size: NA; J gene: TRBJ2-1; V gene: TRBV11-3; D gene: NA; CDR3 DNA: TGTGCCAGCAGCCTTCGACAGACCGTCGGGTACAATGAGCAGTTCTTC; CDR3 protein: CASSLRQTVGYNEQFF
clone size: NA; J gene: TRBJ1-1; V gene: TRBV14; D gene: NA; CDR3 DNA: TGTGCCAGCAGCCAAGATTTCGGGGGCACTGAAGCTTTCTTT; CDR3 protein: CASSQDFGGTEAFF
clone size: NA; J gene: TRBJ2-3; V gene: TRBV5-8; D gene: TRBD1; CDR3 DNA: TGTGCCAGCAGCCAGGGACAGGGGGGGGCAGATACGCAGTATTTT; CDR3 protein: CASSQGQGGADTQYF
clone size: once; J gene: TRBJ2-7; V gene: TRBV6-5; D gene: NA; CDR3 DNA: TGTGCCAGCAGGGATACAGGGTCGGGCGAGCAGTACTTC; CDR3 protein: CASRDTGSGEQYF
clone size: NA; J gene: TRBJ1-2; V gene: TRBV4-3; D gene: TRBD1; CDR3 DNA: TGCGCCAGCAGCCAGTTGACAGGGTCGGGCTACACCTTC; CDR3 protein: CASSQLTGSGYTF
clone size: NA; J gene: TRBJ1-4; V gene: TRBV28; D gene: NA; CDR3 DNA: TGTGCCAGCAGTCCCCCAGCGGGCGAGAATGAAAAACTGTTTTTT; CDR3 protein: CASSPPAGENEKLFF
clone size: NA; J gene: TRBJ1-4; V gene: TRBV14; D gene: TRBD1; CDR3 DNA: TGTGCCAGCAGCCACTCCCCAAGGGGGCAAAAACTGTTTTTT; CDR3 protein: CASSHSPRGQKLFF
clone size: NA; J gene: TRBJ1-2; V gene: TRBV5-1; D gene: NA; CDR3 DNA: TGCGCCAGCAGCTCAGGATTCTTCAACTATGGCTACACCTTC; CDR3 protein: CASSSGFFNYGYTF
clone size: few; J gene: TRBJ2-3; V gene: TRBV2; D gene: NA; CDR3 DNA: TGTGCCAGCAGTCAGGGCCTGACAGATACGCAGTATTTT; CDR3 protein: CASSQGLTDTQYF
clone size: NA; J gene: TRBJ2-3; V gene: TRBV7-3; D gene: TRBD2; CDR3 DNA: TGTGCCAGCAGCCATGGACTAGAGGGAGATACGCAGTATTTT; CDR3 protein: CASSHGLEGDTQYF
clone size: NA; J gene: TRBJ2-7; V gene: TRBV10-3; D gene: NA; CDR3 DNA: TGTGCCATCAGTCCGGGAACCTCGGTTACGGGCGAGCAGTACTTC; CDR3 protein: CAISPGTSVTGEQYF